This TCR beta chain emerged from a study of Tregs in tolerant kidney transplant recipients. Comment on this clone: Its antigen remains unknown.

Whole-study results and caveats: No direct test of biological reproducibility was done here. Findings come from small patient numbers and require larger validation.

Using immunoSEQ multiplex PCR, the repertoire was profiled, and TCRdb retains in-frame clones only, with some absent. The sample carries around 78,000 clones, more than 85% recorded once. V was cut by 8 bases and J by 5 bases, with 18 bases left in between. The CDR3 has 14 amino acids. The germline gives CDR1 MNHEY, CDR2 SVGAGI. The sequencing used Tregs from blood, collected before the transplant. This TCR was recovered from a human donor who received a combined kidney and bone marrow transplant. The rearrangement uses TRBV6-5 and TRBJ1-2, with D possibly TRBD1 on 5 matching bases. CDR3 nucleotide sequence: TGTGCCAGCTCGCTAGGGGCGCGAGATTATGGCTACACCTTC. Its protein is CASSLGARDYGYTF.